This is a list of T cell receptor beta chains from one sample in a study of shared clonotypes between healthy human individuals. Clones were read by immunoSEQ multiplex PCR, and TCRdb kept only the in-frame ones, dropping some. The table lists 600,000 to 750,000 clones, less than 80% of them singletons. What was sequenced was memory CD4+ T cells sorted from blood. Source of these receptors: a woman in her 30s in good health. Both conserved end residues are part of each CDR3.

V,J,CDR3
TRBV5-1,TRBJ2-2,CASQRTVNTGELFF
TRBV4-1,TRBJ2-5,CASSRARWETQYF
TRBV5-4,TRBJ2-1,CASSLGLAGAGSYNEQFF
TRBV19,TRBJ2-5,CASSSRGAQETQYF
TRBV9,TRBJ2-4,CASSGGLAKNIQYF
TRBV14,TRBJ2-1,CASSQVWSSLEGEQFF
TRBV5-1,TRBJ1-1,CASSSDGMSRAEAFF
TRBV6-6,TRBJ1-1,CASSTGGRTEAFF
TRBV27,TRBJ2-1,CASSNPGLGDNEQFF
TRBV19,TRBJ1-2,CASSPDSGNYGYTF
TRBV18,TRBJ2-3,CASSRRTSGHTDTQYF
TRBV19,TRBJ2-1,CASSIVAGGSYNEQFF
TRBV2,TRBJ2-1,CASSESVGPTYNEQFF
TRBV27,TRBJ2-6,CASSYRRTTVRAGANVLTF
TRBV28,TRBJ1-5,CASGIREGGGPRQPQHF
TRBV7-3,TRBJ1-1,CASSLVAGTNTEAFF
TRBV19,TRBJ2-3,CASSSGLPTDTQYF
TRBV27,TRBJ2-2,CASSLNSLNTGELFF
TRBV4-1,TRBJ2-7,CASSQRDTYEQYF
TRBV2,TRBJ2-7,CATNQGEVSYEQYF
TRBV5-6,TRBJ1-1,CASSQFIGARSEAFF
TRBV2,TRBJ2-5,CASSALTSGSEETQYF